The present TCR beta chain was sequenced within a study of regulatory T cells in long-lasting Graves disease. Study overall: Graves' patients, newly diagnosed, had taken antithyroid drugs under 3 months.

Arm-PCR with iRepertoire HTBI primers amplified the CDR3 regions for these TCR beta libraries. TCRdb analysed the multiplex PCR reads with MiXCR anew, one entry per CDR3 protein. The sample records about 430,000 distinct CDR3 sequences, about 15% being singletons. Looked up from germline, CDR1 is MNHNS and CDR2 is SASEGT. V lost 6 bases and J lost 4, with 24 bases in between. This CDR3 has 17 residues. Overall study results and limits: The TCR repertoire of persistent Graves' patients was less diverse than that of newly diagnosed ones.

The time point here: newly diagnosed GD, antithyroid drugs for less than 3 months. Making the TCR library involved RNA that had been extracted from PBMCs. American Thyroid Association guidelines served as the basis for diagnosing Graves' disease. This clonotype was found a few times. Its antigen is undetermined. This sample also belongs to another study, concerning T cells in Graves' hyperthyroidism and ophthalmopathy. That paper states: HTBI primers were employed in a first-round RT-PCR of the TCR CDR3.

The clonotype comes from a woman aged 40-49 years with Graves disease. The rearrangement uses TRBV6-1 and TRBJ1-2; D is uncertain. The material was peripheral blood mononuclear cells (PBMCs), obtained at new diagnosis, from a patient treated with antithyroid drugs. The CDR3 nucleotides are TGTGCCAGCAGCCCTTCTAGAAACCCCGCCAGGCGCTATGGCTACACCTTC. It yields the protein CASSPSRNPARRYGYTF.